This T cell receptor beta chain was sequenced for a study of sequential checkpoint blockade in melanoma. Findings and caveats of the study: Clinical benefit was about 30 times likelier when tumor T-cell fraction and clonality increased.

A remark on this clone: Its target is unknown.

Treatment: randomized to nivolumab then ipilimumab (arm A) or the reverse (arm B). CDR1 SGHRS and CDR2 YFSETQ come from the germline V gene. This CDR3 spans 17 amino acids. Trimming stripped 4 bases from V and 8 bases from J, with 27 bases between. Libraries were prepared by immunoSEQ multiplex PCR; TCRdb keeps only in-frame clonotypes and omits some of them. The table records several thousand clones, 20% of them present only once. The sequence was collected from a human donor with melanoma. Sequencing used tumor tissue (inferred from file names), obtained from a patient given nivolumab and ipilimumab in sequence. The chain is built from TRBV5-1 and TRBJ1-2; TRBD1 is a possible D gene (5 bases). CDR3 bases: TGCGCCAGCAGCCATGGTTGGACGGGACCGGGGCTCTACGGCTACACCTTC. It encodes CASSHGWTGPGLYGYTF.